These 22 T cell receptor beta chains originate from one sample sequenced in a study of T cells in Graves' hyperthyroidism and ophthalmopathy (dated by TCRdb to about 2019). Library generation was performed with multiplex PCR. Sequencing used an Illumina HiSeq 2000. The TCR beta CDR3 regions were amplified from RNA transcripts. A first-round RT-PCR of the TCR CDR3 used the HTBI primer set with the Qiagen OneStep RT-PCR kit. TCRdb took the public reads, trimmed them with fastp at Q25, ran MiXCR for clone calling and kept in-frame beta chains. Rows merge per CDR3 protein into single entries with the most common DNA and genes. The sample profile shows about 300,000 distinct CDR3 sequences; roughly 18% of them were found once. The ten largest clones capture approximately 37% of the sample. Sequencing input: blood. These receptors originate from a man aged 45-60 years with Graves' ophthalmopathy.

This clonotype was seen a handful of times. The chain combines TRBV7-9 with TRBJ2-7; 10 nucleotides match TRBD1. Germline values: CDR1 SEHNR, CDR2 FQNEAQ (reference sequence). V lost 5 bases to trimming and J lost 1 base; unmatched junction nucleotides: 8. The CDR3 runs to 16 residues. CDR3 amino acids: CASSTEGQGMSYEQYF. CDR3 bases: TGTGCCAGCAGCACCGAGGGACAGGGGATGTCCTACGAGCAGTACTTC.

This clonotype was found a few times. The chain couples TRBV9 to TRBJ2-7; 10 nucleotides match TRBD1. V dropped 3 bases and J dropped 3; count of bases not matched to a gene: 6. In germline, CDR1 is SGDLS, CDR2 YYNGEE. The CDR3 runs to 15 residues. The CDR3 coding sequence is TGTGCCAGCAGCGAGGGGACAGGGGATCTCTACGAGCAGTACTTC. Protein product: CASSEGTGDLYEQYF.

The DNA of the CDR3 is TGTGCCAGCAGTTCATCGGGACACCGGAGGGAGACCCAGTACTTC. Amino acids: CASSSSGHRRETQYF. This chain links TRBV5-5 with TRBJ2-5, with D possibly TRBD1 on 6 matching bases. CDR1 is SGHKS, CDR2 YYEKEE, per germline (reference sequence). The CDR3 runs 15 residues. V was shortened by 5 bases and J by 5 bases, with 19 bases between the two germline ends.

The CDR3 bases are TGCAGTGCTAGATCACCTAGCGGGAGATCCCCTCTCTACAATGAGCAGTTCTTC. Its translation: CSARSPSGRSPLYNEQFF. The gene calls are TRBV20-1 and TRBJ2-1, with 10 bases fitting TRBD2. The trim removed 2 bases at V and 3 bases at J, leaving 13 bases unmatched. The CDR3 is made up of 18 amino acids. Germline assignment: CDR1 DFQATT and CDR2 SNEGSKA (reference sequence).

V and J are TRBV10-2 and TRBJ1-2, with TRBD1 as a possible D gene (5 bases). Trimming left V 4 bases short and J 6 bases short, with 12 bases between. The CDR3 runs to 13 residues. The V gene's germline CDR1 is WSHSY and CDR2 SAAADI. The CDR3, as DNA: TGCGCCAGCAGTGTTCGGCAGGGTAATGGCTACACCTTC. The encoded protein is CASSVRQGNGYTF.

This clonotype was observed a few times. The V and J genes are TRBV10-2 and TRBJ2-3; 12 bases line up with TRBD2. This CDR3 has 14 residues. Germline CDR1 WSHSY, CDR2 SAAADI. Trimming cost V 7 bases and J 3 bases; bases outside gene matches: 2. CDR3 DNA sequence: TGCGCCAGCACCCTAGCGGGAGGGACAGATACGCAGTATTTT. It is translated as CASTLAGGTDTQYF.

The chain carries TRBV7-9 and TRBJ2-3, with 9 bases that match TRBD1. Germline CDR1 SEHNR, CDR2 FQNEAQ (reference sequence). The V segment lost 0 bases and the J segment 4 bases; nucleotides outside the gene matches: 5. The CDR3 runs to 16 residues. CDR3 nucleotide sequence: TGTGCCAGCAGCTTAGCCACCGGGACAGGGTCAGATACGCAGTATTTT. Its translation is CASSLATGTGSDTQYF.

Only one count was recorded for this clonotype. This sequence may be a read error, since a much larger clone differs from it by one base. Here the CDR3 reads CACTIGRRLLDYGYTF. The CDR3 nucleotides read TGTGCCTGCACCATCGGACGGAGGCTTTTGGACTATGGCTACACCTTC. The V and J genes are TRBV12-3 or TRBV12-4 and TRBJ1-2; D is unclear. The CDR3 is made up of 16 amino acids. Trimming removed 11 bases at V and 3 bases at J, with 25 bases between.

Comment on this clonotype: Possible read error: a much larger clone is one base away. V and J are TRBV6-2 or TRBV6-3 and TRBJ2-1; TRBD2 matches 7 bases. V dropped 6 bases and J dropped 0; count of bases not matched to a gene: 5. Germline values: CDR1 MNHEY, CDR2 SVGEGT. CDR3 length: 15 amino acids. This CDR3 is CASSESGTSYNEQFF. In nucleotides, the CDR3 is TGTGCCAGCAGCGAAAGCGGGACCTCCTACAATGAGCAGTTCTTC.

The genes are TRBV7-2 and TRBJ2-1; TRBD2 aligns across 13 bases. The CDR3 runs to 14 residues. Germline lookup yields CDR1 SGHTA and CDR2 FQGNSA. V gave up 3 bases and J gave up 10 bases; unmatched junction bases: 3. CDR3 protein: CASSFGGLAGEQFF. CDR3 nucleotides: TGTGCCAGCAGCTTCGGGGGACTAGCGGGGGAGCAGTTCTTC.

This clonotype was recorded a few times. The chain joins TRBV7-3 to TRBJ2-1, with D possibly matching TRBD2 (5 bases). V was trimmed by 5 bases and J by 5 bases, leaving 16 bases between them. Germline assignment: CDR1 SGHTA and CDR2 FQGTGA. The CDR3 covers 15 residues. CDR3 nucleotides: TGTGCCAGCAGCCCATACTACGGGGTCGACAATGAGCAGTTCTTC. Protein product: CASSPYYGVDNEQFF.

This clonotype was detected only a few times. The V gene is TRBV6-5, the J gene TRBJ2-2; possible D gene TRBD2, 6 bases. Germline CDR1 and CDR2: MNHEY and SVGAGI. CDR3 length: 15 residues. The germline V and J ends were trimmed by 0 bases and 1 base, with 6 bases remaining between them. The CDR3, as DNA: TGTGCCAGCAGTTACTCGGGAGGGAACACCGGGGAGCTGTTTTTT. Its translation: CASSYSGGNTGELFF.

This clonotype was seen more than once but under ten times. V is TRBV24-1 and J is TRBJ2-2; possible D gene TRBD2, 6 bases. CDR3 length: 14 residues. V was pared by 8 bases and J by 2 bases, with 11 bases between. Germline assignment: CDR1 KGHDR and CDR2 SFDVKD. CDR3 sequence reads: CATTLTRNTGELFF. DNA of the CDR3: TGTGCCACCACTCTGACTAGAAACACCGGGGAGCTGTTTTTT.

The sample holds a few counts of this clonotype. This chain uses TRBV19 with TRBJ2-7; D unclear. Germline CDR1 and CDR2: LNHDA and SQIVND (reference sequence). The CDR3 runs 14 residues. Trimming removed 6 bases from V and 1 base from J, with 13 bases in between. The CDR3 here is CASSSRRHSYEQYF. The CDR3 DNA follows: TGTGCCAGTAGCTCCCGGCGACATTCCTACGAGCAGTACTTC.

This clonotype was seen repeatedly, ten times or more. J is TRBJ2-1 and V is TRBV11-2, with D hard to call. Trimming cost V 4 bases and J 0 bases, with 10 bases left between them. Germline loops: CDR1 SGHAT, CDR2 FQNNGV. This CDR3 is built from 15 residues. DNA of the CDR3: TGTGCCAGCAGCTCGACTCATAGCTCCTACAATGAGCAGTTCTTC. Encoded protein: CASSSTHSSYNEQFF.

This clonotype was picked up many times. V is TRBV29-1 and J is TRBJ2-7; 10 nucleotides line up with TRBD2. With V trimmed by 2 bases and J by 6 bases, 7 bases remained unmatched. This CDR3 is built from 14 residues. Germline loops: CDR1 SQVTM, CDR2 ANQGSEA. CDR3 DNA: TGCAGCGTTGAAATCCTAGCGGGAGAAGGCGAGCAGTACTTC. As protein: CSVEILAGEGEQYF.

There are a few counts of this clonotype. The genes are TRBV4-1 and TRBJ2-5, with D tentatively TRBD2 (7 bases). Trimming cost V 1 base and J 3 bases, with 12 bases left between them. Germline V gives CDR1 MGHRA, CDR2 YSYEKL. The CDR3 has 15 residues. The DNA of the CDR3 is TGCGCCAGCAGCCAAGTTGGGGGGGGCGAAGAGACCCAGTACTTC. Its protein product is CASSQVGGGEETQYF.

This clonotype was found many times. This chain links TRBV3-1 with TRBJ1-2; tentative D call: TRBD1 (6 bases). This CDR3 has 13 residues. Between the trimmed V and J ends, which lost 4 bases and 7 bases, there was a span of 13 bases. The germline CDR1 and CDR2 sequences are LGHDT and YNNKEL (reference sequence). The CDR3: CASSRWTEGGYTF. For the CDR3, the DNA is TGTGCCAGCAGCCGATGGACAGAAGGTGGCTACACCTTC. Looking up the rest from reference TRBV3-1 and TRBJ1-2 gives the full variable domain: DTAVSQTPKYLVTQMGNDKSIKCEQNLGHDTMYWYKQDSKKFLKIMFSYNNKELIINETVPNRFSPKSPDKAHLNLHINSLELGDSAVYFCASSRWTEGGYTFGSGTRLTVV.

The gene calls are TRBV6-5 and TRBJ2-2; 8 nucleotides match TRBD2. Trimming took 0 bases from V and 4 from J; bases not matched to a gene: 7. In germline, CDR1 is MNHEY, CDR2 SVGAGI. The CDR3 sequence is 17 residues long. The CDR3 coding sequence is TGTGCCAGCAGTTACTCTGTCCAGCGGGAGACCACCGGGGAGCTGTTTTTT. Encoded protein: CASSYSVQRETTGELFF.

This clonotype showed up many times. The rearrangement uses TRBV20-1 and TRBJ2-1; 7 positions agree with TRBD1. The V gene's germline CDR1 is DFQATT and CDR2 SNEGSKA (reference sequence). V dropped 5 bases and J dropped 7; count of bases not matched to a gene: 8. CDR3 length: 13 residues. The CDR3 protein is CSAPVQGWNEQFF. CDR3 nucleotide sequence: TGCAGTGCTCCGGTACAGGGGTGGAATGAGCAGTTCTTC.

This clonotype was detected ten times or more. The chain couples TRBV3-1 to TRBJ1-1; TRBD1 might be the D (5 bases). The CDR3 sequence is 19 residues long. Between the trimmed V and J ends, which lost 0 bases and 3 bases, there was a span of 23 bases. Germline loops: CDR1 LGHDT, CDR2 YNNKEL (reference sequence). Here the CDR3 reads CASSQDTGFPGRGHTEAFF. The CDR3 region has the DNA TGTGCCAGCAGCCAAGATACAGGATTTCCCGGACGGGGACACACTGAAGCTTTCTTT.

V gene TRBV14 combines with J gene TRBJ1-2, with D unresolved. CDR3 length equals 11 residues. In germline, CDR1 is SGHDN, CDR2 FVKESK. The V end lost 6 bases, the J end lost 8 bases, and 10 bases lay between the germline ends. CDR3: CASSPGRGYTF. The CDR3 bases are TGTGCCAGCAGTCCCGGGAGGGGCTACACCTTC.